The entry below describes one T cell receptor (beta chain). The antigen is unknown. The data were obtained in a study of T cell responses to AZD1222 COVID-19 vaccine. Overall study findings and caveats: It was only after the peak T cell response that any repertoires were sampled.

TCRdb keeps only in-frame clones here, not all; method: immunoSEQ multiplex PCR. The sample carries approximately 90,000 clones, roughly nine tenths recorded once. This material consisted of peripheral blood, taken on day 0 of AZD1222 vaccination. The clonotype comes from an adult in good health.

The CDR3 DNA is TGCGCCAGCAGTGAATTCGATTTCTGGTCCACCTACGAGCAGTACTTC. This sequence encodes CASSEFDFWSTYEQYF. The chain links TRBV10-2 to TRBJ2-7, with unresolved D. The V gene's germline CDR1 is WSHSY and CDR2 SAAADI. V lost 3 bases, J lost 2 bases, and 17 bases lay in between. The CDR3 covers 16 residues.